These T cell receptor beta chains were read from a single sample in a study of molecular identifiers for immune sequencing clone quantification. TCRdb used MiXCR to reprocess the PCR reads, holding one entry per CDR3 protein. This repertoire shows just over 95,000 distinct CDR3 sequences, 24% found once; its top ten account for roughly 1%. The sample consisted of naive CD8+ T cells from blood, with Jurkat cell RNA spiked in. All receptors come from a human donor in good health. Some libraries in this study had Jurkat cell RNA spiked in. The CDR3 runs from the conserved cysteine through the conserved F or W. A D gene is named only where the DNA matches it firmly. The size entry is marked missing in some rows and otherwise reads once, few, many or a size class.

abundance | d_gene | j_gene | v_gene | CDR3aa | CDR3nt
many | . | TRBJ1-2 | TRBV14 | CASSQDPTGAGGYTF | TGTGCCAGCAGCCAAGATCCGACAGGCGCTGGTGGCTACACCTTC
few | . | TRBJ1-6 | TRBV29-1 | CSARTGLGNSPLHF | TGCAGCGCAAGAACAGGGTTGGGGAATTCACCCCTCCACTTT
few | . | TRBJ1-5 | TRBV6-2/TRBV6-3 | CASSYRGLGSGQPQHF | TGTGCCAGCAGTTACCGGGGGCTGGGGTCCGGTCAGCCCCAGCATTTT
many | . | TRBJ2-5 | TRBV5-1 | CASSFANGVGETQYF | TGCGCCAGCAGCTTTGCGAACGGGGTAGGGGAGACCCAGTACTTC
many | . | TRBJ1-2 | TRBV13 | CASSLISTIAGYTF | TGTGCCAGCAGCTTAATTTCTACGATAGCGGGCTACACCTTC
few | TRBD1 | TRBJ1-1 | TRBV2 | CASRHSPSGTAMNTEAFF | TGTGCCAGCAGACATTCCCCTAGCGGGACAGCAATGAACACTGAAGCTTTCTTT
. | . | TRBJ2-3 | TRBV29-1 | CRVGGGPDSGSDAQYF | TGCCGCGTGGGGGGGGGGCCGGACAGCGGTTCGGATGCGCAGTATTTT
. | . | TRBJ2-2 | TRBV3-1 | CASSQEMSTGERFF | TGTGCCAGCAGCCAAGAGATGAGCACCGGGGAGCGGTTTTTT
many | . | TRBJ2-7 | TRBV5-1 | CASSPGTTEQYF | TGCGCCAGCAGCCCGGGGACAACCGAGCAGTACTTC
many | . | TRBJ1-3 | TRBV4-1 | CASSQLDGPRYF | TGCGCCAGCAGCCAACTCGACGGCCCGAGGTATTTT
many | TRBD2 | TRBJ2-7 | TRBV7-6 | CASSPSGGALYEQYF | TGTGCCAGCAGCCCAAGCGGGGGGGCTTTGTACGAGCAGTACTTC
. | . | TRBJ2-7 | TRBV13 | CASSFPGSSYEQYF | TGTGCCAGCAGCTTCCCGGGAAGCTCCTACGAGCAGTACTTC
many | . | TRBJ2-3 | TRBV20-1 | CSARGMVASTDTQYF | TGCAGTGCTAGAGGGATGGTGGCTAGCACAGATACGCAGTATTTT
many | TRBD1 | TRBJ1-4 | TRBV7-8 | CASKTGVHEKLFF | TGTGCCAGCAAGACAGGGGTACATGAAAAACTGTTTTTT
few | . | TRBJ1-2 | TRBV9 | CASSVGPGGGSGYTF | TGTGCCAGCAGCGTAGGGCCCGGAGGGGGAAGTGGCTACACCTTC
many | . | TRBJ2-3 | TRBV5-1 | CASSLESSYGDTQYF | TGCGCCAGCAGCTTGGAATCTAGCTATGGAGATACGCAGTATTTT
many | . | TRBJ2-2 | TRBV29-1 | CSIRTENTGELFF | TGCAGCATCCGGACCGAGAACACCGGGGAGCTGTTTTTT
. | . | TRBJ2-5 | TRBV5-8 | CATRGRLQETQYF | TGTGCCACCAGAGGCCGGCTACAAGAGACCCAGTACTTC
. | TRBD2 | TRBJ2-1 | TRBV2 | CATTGLADSYNEQFF | TGTGCCACCACGGGACTAGCGGACTCCTACAATGAGCAGTTCTTC
many | . | TRBJ1-5 | TRBV27 | CASSYDSNQPQHF | TGTGCCAGCAGTTACGATAGCAATCAGCCCCAGCATTTT
. | . | TRBJ2-4 | TRBV21-1 | CASSKGGTSFFEIQYF | TGTGCCAGCAGCAAAGGAGGGACTAGCTTTTTTGAAATTCAGTACTTC
. | TRBD1 | TRBJ1-5 | TRBV12-3/TRBV12-4 | CASSWDRGHYSNQPQHF | TGTGCCAGCAGTTGGGACAGGGGACACTATAGCAATCAGCCCCAGCATTTT
once | TRBD1 | TRBJ2-6 | TRBV18 | CASSPRDRLGGTPKGPGANVLTF | TGTGCCAGCTCACCACGGGACAGGCTTGGGGGAACCCCAAAGGGACCTGGGGCCAACGTCCTGACTTTC
few | . | TRBJ1-1 | TRBV7-9 | CASSLAGVDTEAFF | TGTGCCAGCAGCTTGGCAGGGGTGGACACTGAAGCTTTCTTT
many | TRBD1 | TRBJ2-6 | TRBV14 | CASSMGQGLSGANVLTF | TGTGCCAGCAGCATGGGACAGGGCCTCTCTGGGGCCAACGTCCTGACTTTC
many | . | TRBJ2-3 | TRBV6-5 | CASSYEGVPTDTQYF | TGTGCCAGCAGTTACGAGGGAGTCCCCACAGATACGCAGTATTTT
. | TRBD2 | TRBJ2-3 | TRBV24-1 | CATEPSGGGDTQYF | TGTGCCACCGAACCTAGCGGGGGGGGAGATACGCAGTATTTT
. | . | TRBJ2-3 | TRBV6-2/TRBV6-3 | CASSYSATMAGSDTQYF | TGTGCCAGCAGTTACTCGGCAACCATGGCCGGGTCAGATACGCAGTATTTT
many | . | TRBJ1-2 | TRBV7-9 | CASSLAPGRIGLYYGYTF | TGTGCCAGCAGCTTAGCGCCCGGCAGAATAGGGCTCTACTATGGCTACACCTTC
. | . | TRBJ2-7 | TRBV6-2/TRBV6-3 | CASSLGHSYEQYF | TGTGCCAGCAGTCTCGGACACTCCTACGAGCAGTACTTC
many | TRBD1 | TRBJ1-1 | TRBV7-9 | CASSIPGQGNTEAFF | TGTGCCAGCAGCATCCCGGGACAGGGGAACACTGAAGCTTTCTTT
many | TRBD1 | TRBJ2-3 | TRBV12-3/TRBV12-4 | CASSFEDRATDTQYF | TGTGCCAGCAGTTTCGAGGACAGGGCCACAGATACGCAGTATTTT
many | . | TRBJ2-7 | TRBV27 | CASTLQGEQYF | TGTGCCAGCACCCTCCAGGGCGAGCAGTACTTC
. | TRBD1 | TRBJ1-5 | TRBV6-2/TRBV6-3 | CASSYPAGQGVSTQPPHF | TGTGCCAGCAGTTACCCCGCAGGACAGGGGGTAAGCACTCAGCCCCCGCATTTT
few | . | TRBJ2-3 | TRBV11-2 | CASSHSVDTQYF | TGTGCCAGCAGCCATAGTGTAGATACGCAGTATTTT
many | . | TRBJ2-7 | TRBV7-6 | CASSQDTISEQYF | TGTGCCAGCAGCCAGGACACGATTAGCGAGCAGTACTTC
. | . | TRBJ2-7 | TRBV2 | CASRNRKTYEQYF | TGTGCCAGCAGAAATCGCAAGACCTACGAGCAGTACTTC
. | . | TRBJ2-7 | TRBV7-9 | CASSETAARPYEQYF | TGTGCCAGCAGCGAAACGGCCGCGAGACCCTACGAGCAGTACTTC
many | TRBD2 | TRBJ2-7 | TRBV4-3 | CASSQDAGGYEQYF | TGCGCCAGCAGCCAAGATGCGGGGGGCTACGAGCAGTACTTC
many | TRBD1 | TRBJ1-3 | TRBV9 | CASSAQQTGDRTGNTIYF | TGTGCCAGCAGCGCACAACAGACAGGGGATAGAACTGGAAACACCATATATTTT
many | . | TRBJ2-7 | TRBV2 | CASSEMRGTTDEQYF | TGTGCCAGCAGTGAAATGAGGGGGACGACCGACGAGCAGTACTTC
few | TRBD1 | TRBJ1-3 | TRBV13 | CASSSDRAGNTIYF | TGTGCCAGCAGCTCTGACAGGGCTGGAAACACCATATATTTT
many | . | TRBJ1-1 | TRBV6-1 | CASSETGIMNTEAFF | TGTGCCAGCAGTGAAACAGGTATCATGAACACTGAAGCTTTCTTT
. | . | TRBJ1-6 | TRBV27 | CASSIGSNSPLHF | TGTGCCAGCAGCATCGGTTCGAATTCACCCCTCCACTTT
few | . | TRBJ2-1 | TRBV6-2/TRBV6-3 | CASSTSRLASYNEQFF | .
many | . | TRBJ2-7 | TRBV20-1 | CSAPRVGGWTYEQYF | TGCAGTGCTCCGAGGGTTGGCGGGTGGACCTACGAGCAGTACTTC
many | TRBD2 | TRBJ2-1 | TRBV7-9 | CASSPLAGNSYNEQFF | TGTGCCAGCAGCCCCCTAGCGGGGAACTCCTACAATGAGCAGTTCTTC
many | . | TRBJ2-3 | TRBV20-1 | CSASDQLTDTQYF | TGCAGTGCTAGTGATCAGCTCACAGATACGCAGTATTTT